This TCR beta chain was sequenced in a study of blood T cell repertoires in COVID-19. Data came from immunoSEQ multiplex PCR; TCRdb stores just in-frame clones and leaves some out. The sample holds fewer than 400,000 clones; 80% to 90% are singletons and the top ten take just under 3%. The V gene lost 6 bases and the J gene lost 4 bases, with 12 bases spanning the gap. There are 13 residues in the CDR3. The gene calls are TRBV12-3 or TRBV12-4 and TRBJ1-2; the D gene is possibly TRBD1 (5 bases). The TCR was taken from a man under 40 with active or convalescent COVID-19. Sequenced: peripheral blood. In nucleotides, the CDR3 is TGTGCCAGCAGCATACAGGCGTTCTATGGCTACACCTTC. Residues: CASSIQAFYGYTF.